This T cell receptor (beta chain) stems from a study of T cells after yellow fever vaccination. One entry per CDR3 protein, called by TCRdb with MiXCR from the 5' RACE reads. The table lists approximately 550,000 distinct CDR3 sequences, under 25% of them singletons. Germline V gene lookup returns CDR1 MNHNS and CDR2 SASEGT. This CDR3 has 15 amino acids. Between the trimmed V and J ends, which lost 6 bases and 4 bases, there was a span of 13 bases. A few counts support this clonotype. This chain joins TRBV6-1 and TRBJ2-6; D remains unclear. This sequence was found in a man aged 25-45 years who received the YFV17D yellow fever vaccine. The sample here was PBMCs, taken 15 days after the yellow fever booster vaccination. CDR3 sequence: CASRWTGGGANVLTF. The CDR3 coding sequence is TGTGCCAGCAGATGGACGGGCGGCGGGGCCAACGTCCTGACTTTC.